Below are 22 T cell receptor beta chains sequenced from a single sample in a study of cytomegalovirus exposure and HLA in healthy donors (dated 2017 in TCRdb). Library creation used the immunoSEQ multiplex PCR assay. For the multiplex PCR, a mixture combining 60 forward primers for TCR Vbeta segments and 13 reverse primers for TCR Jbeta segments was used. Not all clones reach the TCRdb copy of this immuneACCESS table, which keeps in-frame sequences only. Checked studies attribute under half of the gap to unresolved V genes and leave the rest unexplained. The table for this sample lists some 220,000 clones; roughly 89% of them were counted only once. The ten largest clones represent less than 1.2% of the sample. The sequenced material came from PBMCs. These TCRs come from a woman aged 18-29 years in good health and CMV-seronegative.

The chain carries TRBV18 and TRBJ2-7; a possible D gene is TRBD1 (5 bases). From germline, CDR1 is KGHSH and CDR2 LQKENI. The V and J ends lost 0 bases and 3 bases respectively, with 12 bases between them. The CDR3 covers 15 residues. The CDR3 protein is CASSPPSRAYYEQYF. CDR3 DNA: TGTGCCAGCTCACCACCAAGCAGGGCTTACTACGAGCAGTACTTC.

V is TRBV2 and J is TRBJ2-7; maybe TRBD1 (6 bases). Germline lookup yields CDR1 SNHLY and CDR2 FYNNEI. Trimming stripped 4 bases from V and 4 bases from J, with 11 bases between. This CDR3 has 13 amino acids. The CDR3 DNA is TGTGCCAGCAGTGGACAGGCTCTGTACGAGCAGTACTTC. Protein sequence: CASSGQALYEQYF.

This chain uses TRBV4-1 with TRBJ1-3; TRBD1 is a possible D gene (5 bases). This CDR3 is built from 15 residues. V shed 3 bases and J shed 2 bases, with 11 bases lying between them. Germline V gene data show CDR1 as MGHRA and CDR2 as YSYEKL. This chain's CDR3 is CASSHTGGAGNTIYF. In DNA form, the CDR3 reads TGCGCCAGCAGCCATACCGGGGGAGCTGGAAACACCATATATTTT.

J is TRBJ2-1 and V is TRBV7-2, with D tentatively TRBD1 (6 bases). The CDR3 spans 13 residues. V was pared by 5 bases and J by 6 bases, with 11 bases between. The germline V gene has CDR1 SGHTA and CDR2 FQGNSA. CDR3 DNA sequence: TGTGCCAGCAGCCAGCGGACAGTCAATGAGCAGTTCTTC. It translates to CASSQRTVNEQFF.

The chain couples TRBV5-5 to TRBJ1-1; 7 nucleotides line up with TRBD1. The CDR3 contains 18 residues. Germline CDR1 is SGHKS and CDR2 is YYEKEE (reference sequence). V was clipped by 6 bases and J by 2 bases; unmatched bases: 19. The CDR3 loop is CASKARTGPLLGNTEAFF. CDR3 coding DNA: TGTGCCAGCAAAGCACGGACAGGCCCCTTATTGGGAAACACTGAAGCTTTCTTT.

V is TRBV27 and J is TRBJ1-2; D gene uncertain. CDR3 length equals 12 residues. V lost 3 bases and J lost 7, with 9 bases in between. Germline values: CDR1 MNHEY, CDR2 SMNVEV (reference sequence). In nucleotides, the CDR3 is TGTGCCAGCAGTTTTCGAGGGTTTGGCTACACCTTC. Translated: CASSFRGFGYTF.

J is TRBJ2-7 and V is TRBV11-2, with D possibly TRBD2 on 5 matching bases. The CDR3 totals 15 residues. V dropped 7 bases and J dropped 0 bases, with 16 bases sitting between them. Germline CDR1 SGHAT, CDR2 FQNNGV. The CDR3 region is CASKIGGLRSYEQYF. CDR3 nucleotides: TGTGCCAGCAAAATCGGCGGGCTCCGCTCCTACGAGCAGTACTTC.

The CDR3 region has the DNA TGCGCCAGCAGTGATCAGGGGGGAAAACTGTTTTTT. Translated, it gives CASSDQGGKLFF. The rearrangement links TRBV10-2 to TRBJ1-4, with 7 positions matching TRBD1. This CDR3 is built from 12 residues. V dropped 3 bases and J dropped 10; count of bases not matched to a gene: 2. Per the germline V gene, CDR1 is WSHSY and CDR2 is SAAADI.

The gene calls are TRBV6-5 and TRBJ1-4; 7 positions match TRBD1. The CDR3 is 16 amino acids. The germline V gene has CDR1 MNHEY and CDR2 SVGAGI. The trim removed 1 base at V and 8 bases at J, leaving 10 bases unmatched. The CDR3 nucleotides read TGTGCCAGCAGTTACTTGATGGACAGGAGAAAGGAAAAACTGTTTTTT. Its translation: CASSYLMDRRKEKLFF.

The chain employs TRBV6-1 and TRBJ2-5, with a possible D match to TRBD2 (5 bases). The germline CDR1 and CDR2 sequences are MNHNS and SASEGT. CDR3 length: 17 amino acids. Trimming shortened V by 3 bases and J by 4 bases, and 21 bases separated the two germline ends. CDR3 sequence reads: CASSESGDSSKGETQYF. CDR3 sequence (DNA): TGTGCCAGCAGTGAGAGCGGAGATTCTTCAAAGGGAGAGACCCAGTACTTC.

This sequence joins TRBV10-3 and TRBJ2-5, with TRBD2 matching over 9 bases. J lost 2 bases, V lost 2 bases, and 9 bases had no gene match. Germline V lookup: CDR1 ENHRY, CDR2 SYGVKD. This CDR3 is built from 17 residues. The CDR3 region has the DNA TGTGCCATCAGTGAGGAGGGTAGCGGGGGCCTTCAAGAGACCCAGTACTTC. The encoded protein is CAISEEGSGGLQETQYF.

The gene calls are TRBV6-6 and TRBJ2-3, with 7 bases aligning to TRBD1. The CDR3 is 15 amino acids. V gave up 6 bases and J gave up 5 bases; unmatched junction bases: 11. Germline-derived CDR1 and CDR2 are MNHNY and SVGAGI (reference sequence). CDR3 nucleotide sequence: TGTGCCAGCAGCGGACAGGCGATTAGGGAAGATACGCAGTATTTT. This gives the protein CASSGQAIREDTQYF.

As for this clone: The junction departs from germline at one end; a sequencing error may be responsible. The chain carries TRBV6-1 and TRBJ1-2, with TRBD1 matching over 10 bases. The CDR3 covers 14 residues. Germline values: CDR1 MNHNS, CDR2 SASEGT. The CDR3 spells CASSAGQGIAGNAF. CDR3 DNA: TGTGCCAGCAGTGCGGGACAGGGGATTGCGGGAAACGCCTTC.

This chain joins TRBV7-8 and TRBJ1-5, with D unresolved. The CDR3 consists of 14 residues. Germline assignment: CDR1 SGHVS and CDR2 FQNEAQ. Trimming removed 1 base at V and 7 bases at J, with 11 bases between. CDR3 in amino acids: CASSLVRGGQPQHF. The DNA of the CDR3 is TGTGCCAGCAGCTTAGTGAGAGGAGGACAGCCCCAGCATTTT.

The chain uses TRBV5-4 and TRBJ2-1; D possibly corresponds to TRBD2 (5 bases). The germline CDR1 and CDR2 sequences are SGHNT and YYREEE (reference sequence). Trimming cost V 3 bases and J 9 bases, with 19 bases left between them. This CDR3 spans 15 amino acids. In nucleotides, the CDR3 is TGTGCCAGCAGCTCGGACTCGGACCCACGTGGTGAGCAGTTCTTC. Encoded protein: CASSSDSDPRGEQFF.

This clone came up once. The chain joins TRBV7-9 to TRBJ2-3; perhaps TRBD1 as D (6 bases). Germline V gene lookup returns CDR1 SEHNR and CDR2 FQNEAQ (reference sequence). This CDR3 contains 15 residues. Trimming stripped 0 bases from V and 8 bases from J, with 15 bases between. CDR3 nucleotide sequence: TGTGCCAGCAGCTTAGCGGTGGCGGCCAGGGGTACGCAGTATTTT. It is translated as CASSLAVAARGTQYF.

The CDR3 protein is CASSLAGALREQYF. The CDR3 nucleotides read TGTGCCAGCAGTTTGGCGGGAGCCCTGCGGGAGCAGTACTTC. The genes are TRBV28 and TRBJ2-7; 7 bases are a match to TRBD2. This CDR3 has 14 residues. CDR1 MDHEN and CDR2 SYDVKM come from the germline V gene. Trimming took 3 bases from V and 7 from J; bases not matched to a gene: 9.

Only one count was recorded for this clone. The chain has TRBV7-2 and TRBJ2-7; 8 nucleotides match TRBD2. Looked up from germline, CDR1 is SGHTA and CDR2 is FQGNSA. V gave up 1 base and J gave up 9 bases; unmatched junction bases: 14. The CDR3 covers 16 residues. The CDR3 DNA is TGTGCCAGCAGCTTAGTGGGGTCTAGCGGGTTGCGGCCGCAGTACTTC. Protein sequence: CASSLVGSSGLRPQYF.

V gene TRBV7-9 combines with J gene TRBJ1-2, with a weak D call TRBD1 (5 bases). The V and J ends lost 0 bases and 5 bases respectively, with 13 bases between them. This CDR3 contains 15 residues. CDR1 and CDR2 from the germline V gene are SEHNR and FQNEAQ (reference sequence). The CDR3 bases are TGTGCCAGCAGCTTAGCGGGGGGAATGGGGTATGGCTACACCTTC. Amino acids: CASSLAGGMGYGYTF.

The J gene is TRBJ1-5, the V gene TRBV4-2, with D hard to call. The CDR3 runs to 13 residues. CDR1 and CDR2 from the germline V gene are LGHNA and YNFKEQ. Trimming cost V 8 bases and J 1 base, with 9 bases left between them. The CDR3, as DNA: TGTGCCAGCCGCCTGTTAAGCAATCAGCCCCAGCATTTT. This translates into CASRLLSNQPQHF.

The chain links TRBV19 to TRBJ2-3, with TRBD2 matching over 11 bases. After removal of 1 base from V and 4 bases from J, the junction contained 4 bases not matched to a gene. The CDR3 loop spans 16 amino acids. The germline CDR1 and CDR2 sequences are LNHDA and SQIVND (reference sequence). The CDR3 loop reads CASSIGLAGGADTQYF. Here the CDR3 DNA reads TGTGCCAGTAGTATAGGGCTAGCGGGAGGCGCAGATACGCAGTATTTT.

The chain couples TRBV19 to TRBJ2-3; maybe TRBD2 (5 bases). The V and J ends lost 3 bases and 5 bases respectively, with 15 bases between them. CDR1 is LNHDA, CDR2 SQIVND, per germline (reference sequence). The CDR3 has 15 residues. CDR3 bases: TGTGCCAGTAGTATCGGACTCGTCGGGGTAGATACGCAGTATTTT. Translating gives CASSIGLVGVDTQYF.